The 4 T cell receptor beta chains below all came from one sample that was sequenced in a study of cytomegalovirus exposure and HLA in healthy donors. PCR amplification relied on 60 Vbeta primers (plus 13 Jbeta primers). TCRdb keeps only in-frame clones here, not all; method: immunoSEQ multiplex PCR. The data hold 150,000 or so clones, with 80% observed a single time. The specimen sequenced was PBMCs. The source of these receptors is a man younger than 40 in good health and CMV-seropositive.

In its sample, this clone was seen a few times. V and J are TRBV19 and TRBJ2-4; D is undetermined. V was cut by 5 bases and J by 2 bases, with 13 bases left in between. This CDR3 has 15 amino acids. CDR1 is LNHDA, CDR2 SQIVND, per germline (reference sequence). The CDR3 DNA follows: TGTGCCAGTAGTGTGCACGCTACGACCAAAAACATTCAGTACTTC. It codes for CASSVHATTKNIQYF.

CDR3: CAWNQGGGNQPQHF. Here the CDR3 DNA reads TGTGCCTGGAACCAGGGGGGTGGCAATCAGCCCCAGCATTTT. The J gene is TRBJ1-5, the V gene TRBV30, with 7 bases fitting TRBD1. Germline loops: CDR1 GTSNPN, CDR2 SVGIG (reference sequence). The CDR3 loop spans 14 amino acids. With 4 bases clipped from V and 2 bases from J, the junction kept 5 bases outside the gene matches.

This chain links TRBV28 with TRBJ1-2; TRBD1 might be the D (5 bases). Trimming left V 5 bases short and J 1 base short, with 8 bases between. CDR1 is MDHEN, CDR2 SYDVKM, per germline. The CDR3 consists of 13 residues. The CDR3 spells CASSPTDNYGYTF. The CDR3 nucleotides read TGTGCCAGCAGTCCGACAGATAACTATGGCTACACCTTC.

The chain combines TRBV28 with TRBJ2-1, with 8 bases lining up with TRBD1. This CDR3 region has 14 residues. The V gene end was trimmed by 6 bases and the J gene end by 7 bases; junction bases not matched to a gene: 8. Germline CDR1 and CDR2: MDHEN and SYDVKM. The CDR3 nucleotides are TGTGCCAGCAGCTCGCAGGGGGCAGTTAATGAGCAGTTCTTC. Protein sequence: CASSSQGAVNEQFF. The variable domain in full, with the rest retrieved from reference TRBV28 and TRBJ2-1, is DVKVTQSSRYLVKRTGEKVFLECVQDMDHENMFWYRQDPGLGLRLIYFSYDVKMKEKGDIPEGYSVSREKKERFSLILESASTNQTSMYLCASSSQGAVNEQFFGPGTRLTVL.